The 8 T cell receptor beta chains below come from one sample, sequenced in a study of cytomegalovirus exposure and HLA in healthy donors. Libraries were prepared by immunoSEQ multiplex PCR; TCRdb keeps only in-frame clonotypes and omits some of them. The sample carries around 190,000 clones, 80% to 90% recorded once. Material: PBMCs. The receptors were sampled from a woman in her 30s in good health and CMV-seronegative.

The V call is TRBV6-1, the J call TRBJ2-3; 8 bases line up with TRBD2. Per germline, CDR1 MNHNS and CDR2 SASEGT. This CDR3 spans 15 amino acids. V lost 3 bases and J lost 4; bases outside the gene matches: 6. CDR3 nucleotides: TGTGCCAGCAGTGAGCGGGGACTAGACCCAGATACGCAGTATTTT. Its translation: CASSERGLDPDTQYF.

The V call is TRBV27, the J call TRBJ2-1; D is ambiguous. CDR1 and CDR2 from the germline V gene are MNHEY and SMNVEV (reference sequence). The CDR3 has 11 amino acids. Deletions cut 6 bases from V and 15 bases from J, with 15 bases between. CDR3 region: CASRITADWFF. The CDR3 DNA reads as TGTGCCAGCAGGATTACCGCGGATTGGTTCTTC.

This clone was seen a handful of times. The V and J genes are TRBV2 and TRBJ1-1, with D possibly matching TRBD1 (5 bases). The CDR3 runs to 13 residues. The germline CDR1 and CDR2 sequences are SNHLY and FYNNEI. V was shortened by 7 bases and J by 4 bases, with 13 bases between the two germline ends. The CDR3 here is CASTSTETTEAFF. In DNA, the CDR3 is TGTGCCAGCACTTCGACAGAAACCACTGAAGCTTTCTTT. The full variable domain, with the rest looked up from reference TRBV2 and TRBJ1-1, is EPEVTQTPSHQVTQMGQEVILRCVPISNHLYFYWYRQILGQKVEFLVSFYNNEISEKSEIFDDQFSVERPDGSNFTLKIRSTKLEDSAMYFCASTSTETTEAFFGQGTRLTVV.

The rearrangement joins TRBV19 to TRBJ2-7, with 9 positions matching TRBD1. The V gene's germline CDR1 is LNHDA and CDR2 SQIVND (reference sequence). The CDR3 is 14 residues long. The V and J ends lost 8 bases and 4 bases, in that order; junction bases with no gene match: 9. CDR3 nucleotide sequence: TGTGCCAGTGCACAGGGGGCGCATCTGTACGAGCAGTACTTC. It is translated as CASAQGAHLYEQYF.

This chain joins TRBV11-2 and TRBJ2-7; 7 nucleotides agree with TRBD1. Germline V CDR1 and CDR2: SGHAT, FQNNGV. The V and J ends lost 5 bases and 9 bases, in that order; junction bases with no gene match: 13. This CDR3 has 14 residues. This CDR3 is CASSPGTVLGGQYF. The CDR3 DNA is TGTGCCAGCAGCCCCGGGACAGTTCTAGGAGGGCAGTACTTC. Full variable domain (outside the CDR3, taken from reference TRBV11-2 and TRBJ2-7): EAGVAQSPRYKIIEKRQSVAFWCNPISGHATLYWYQQILGQGPKLLIQFQNNGVVDDSQLPKDRFSAERLKGVDSTLKIQPAKLEDSAVYLCASSPGTVLGGQYFGPGTRLTVT.

The chain joins TRBV30 to TRBJ2-2; 7 nucleotides align to TRBD2. Germline values: CDR1 GTSNPN, CDR2 SVGIG (reference sequence). V lost 0 bases and J lost 7; bases outside the gene matches: 5. The CDR3 is 14 amino acids. The CDR3 nucleotides read TGTGCCTGGAGTGTCGGCGGGAGTATCGGGGAGCTGTTTTTT. This gives the protein CAWSVGGSIGELFF.

This clone appeared a few times. CDR3 bases: TGCGCCAGCAGCTTGACAGATAATTCACCCCTCCACTTT. Protein product: CASSLTDNSPLHF. V usage is TRBV5-1 and J usage is TRBJ1-6, with unresolved D. This CDR3 is 13 amino acids long. From germline, CDR1 is SGHRS and CDR2 YFSETQ. The V end was cut by 1 base, the J end by 5 bases, with 4 bases between.

The sample holds a few counts of this clone. The chain employs TRBV2 and TRBJ2-7; D gene uncertain. This CDR3 spans 8 amino acids. Trimming removed 5 bases at V and 11 bases at J, with 4 bases between. The germline V gene has CDR1 SNHLY and CDR2 FYNNEI. The CDR3, as DNA: TGTGCCAGCAGTTTTAAGTACTTC. Protein sequence: CASSFKYF.